This entry concerns a single TCR beta chain. Original processing notes: Junction-only sequences without quality scores came from ImmunoSEQ, so filtering differed. The method was immunoSEQ multiplex PCR; TCRdb's version includes in-frame clones alone and lacks a portion of them. That table furnishes V, J and clone size, whereas the DNA furnished D and trimming. This sample has over 2 million clones; about 95% occur once, and the top ten carry 0.85% to 1.2%. CD45RO-negative cells were positively selected for CCR7, leaving out terminally differentiated effector memory CD45RA+ cells. Each sample came from a Caucasian adult donor living in Nashville, Tennessee. The V and J ends lost 3 bases and 4 bases respectively, with 22 bases between them. This CDR3 is 18 amino acids long. Looked up from germline, CDR1 is MNHNS and CDR2 is SASEGT. This sample is part of a study of shared clonotypes between healthy human individuals.

The TCR originated in a man between 18 and 29 years old in good health. The chain joins TRBV6-1 to TRBJ2-1; D may be TRBD2 (6 bases). The sample taken for sequencing was naive CD8+ T cells sorted from blood. The CDR3 DNA reads as TGTGCCAGCAGTGAGGCCCCGGCTGGCGGGAACTTATACAATGAGCAGTTCTTC. It yields the protein CASSEAPAGGNLYNEQFF.